This TCR beta chain is from a study of blood T cells in healthy people across ages. Alongside a J-beta primer mix, a sample-barcoded 5' primer served in a second PCR lasting roughly 7 to 12 cycles. TCRdb fed the 5' RACE reads into MiXCR, producing one record per CDR3 protein. The sample holds 650,000 to 800,000 distinct CDR3 sequences, 44% seen once. Unmatched junction bases numbered 5, after V lost 1 base and J lost 4 bases. The CDR3 totals 15 residues. Germline CDR1 SGDLS, CDR2 YYNGEE. The source of this sequence is a man aged 60 to 75 in good health. Sequences were obtained from blood. J is TRBJ2-1 and V is TRBV9; 7 positions agree with TRBD2. CDR3 protein: CASSVSLAEYNEQFF. In nucleotides, the CDR3 is TGTGCCAGCAGCGTATCCCTAGCGGAATACAATGAGCAGTTCTTC. Supplemented by reference TRBV9 and TRBJ2-1, the full variable domain reads DSGVTQTPKHLITATGQRVTLRCSPRSGDLSVYWYQQSLDQGLQFLIQYYNGEERAKGNILERFSAQQFPDLHSELNLSSLELGDSALYFCASSVSLAEYNEQFFGPGTRLTVL.